Many counts were recorded for the clone carrying this T cell receptor (beta chain). Its target is unknown. MiXCR was run by TCRdb on the 5' RACE reads, yielding one entry per CDR3 protein. The table includes about 130,000 distinct CDR3 sequences, approximately 6.6% detected once. The data belong to a study of T cells after yellow fever vaccination. The CDR3 totals 17 residues. Looked up from germline, CDR1 is KGHDR and CDR2 is SFDVKD. The ends lost 2 bases at V and 7 bases at J; junction bases unmatched: 6. Study results and limitations: Although most clonotypes did not, a small share appeared in both CD4 and CD8 compartments.

The material was CD4+ T cells sorted from PBMCs, obtained 10 days after the yellow fever booster vaccination. This clonotype was sampled from a man under 40 who received the YFV17D yellow fever vaccine. The rearrangement links TRBV24-1 to TRBJ2-2, with 13 bases lining up with TRBD2. Here the CDR3 reads CATSDSGLAGVDGELFF. The CDR3 bases are TGTGCCACCAGTGATTCCGGACTAGCGGGAGTGGACGGGGAGCTGTTTTTT.